This entry describes one T cell receptor beta chain. Its target is unknown. Together with a sample-barcoded 5' primer, a J-beta primer mix was included in a second PCR lasting 7 to 11 cycles. TCRdb ran MiXCR on the 5' RACE reads and lists one entry per CDR3 protein. This table holds 1,100,000 or so distinct CDR3 sequences, around 43% found once. This CDR3 contains 17 residues. Germline V lookup: CDR1 SGHVS, CDR2 FNYEAQ. V shed 1 base and J shed 7 bases, with 20 bases lying between them. This entry is derived from a study of blood T cells in healthy people across ages. Study findings and constraints: Among T cells, TCR beta diversity per million cells dropped roughly linearly as age rose. In long-lived donors, naive CD4+ cell counts and diversity exceeded those of aged donors.

The sequenced sample consisted of blood. This receptor was taken from a woman aged 55-69 years in good health. J is TRBJ2-1 and V is TRBV7-6; no definite D call. The CDR3 DNA reads as TGTGCCAGCAGCTTAGTGGGTTTTGGGATTAATCGTAATGAGCAGTTCTTC. Amino acid sequence: CASSLVGFGINRNEQFF.